Each of the 6 T cell receptor beta chains below was sequenced from the same sample in a study of CD8+CD57+ T cells in acquired aplastic anemia listed by TCRdb under 2018. Sequencing relied on an Illumina HiSeq 2000. Genomic DNA was used as template for profiling of TCR beta VDJ combinations and CDR3 sequences. The public sequencing data were trimmed at Q25 with fastp and processed into clonotypes with MiXCR by TCRdb, which kept only in-frame beta chains. Identical CDR3 proteins give one entry, which carries the most common genes and DNA. The sample has fewer than 100,000 distinct CDR3 sequences on record, around 44% of them singletons. 60% to 75% of the sample rests with the top ten. The sample was sorted CD4+, CD8+, or CD8+CD57+ T cells (not recorded which) from PBMCs. The receptors come from a human donor in good health, serving as a control.

This chain connects TRBV10-3 to TRBJ1-2, with 9 bases matching TRBD1. The CDR3 is made up of 14 amino acids. J was trimmed by 8 bases and V by 4 bases; bases with no gene match: 8. CDR1 and CDR2 from the germline V gene are ENHRY and SYGVKD. This CDR3 reads CAISGPGQGYGYTF. The CDR3 nucleotides are TGTGCCATCAGTGGCCCCGGACAGGGGTACGGCTACACCTTC.

The genes are TRBV9 and TRBJ1-6; TRBD1 is a possible D gene (5 bases). Germline values: CDR1 SGDLS, CDR2 YYNGEE. This CDR3 region has 14 residues. Trimming cost V 3 bases and J 8 bases, with 12 bases left between them. CDR3 in amino acids: CASSAQVADSPLHF. In DNA, the CDR3 is TGTGCCAGCAGCGCACAGGTAGCGGATTCACCCCTCCACTTT.

About this clonotype itself: This clone may be a read error of a much larger clone one base away. The rearrangement joins TRBV9 to TRBJ2-3; 9 nucleotides match TRBD2. CDR1 is SGDLS, CDR2 YYNGEE, per germline. CDR3 size: 16 residues. The CDR3 protein is CASSVGSGSFTGTQYF. Here the CDR3 DNA reads TGTGCCAGCAGCGTTGGTAGCGGGAGTTTCACAGGTACGCAGTATTTT.

With regard to this clonotype: No conserved phenylalanine or tryptophan is present at the end of the CDR3, so a read error is the likely explanation. The J gene is TRBJ2-2, the V gene TRBV19, with D perhaps being TRBD1 or TRBD2 (5 bases each). V shed 3 bases and J shed 2 bases, with 16 bases lying between them. The CDR3 has 17 amino acids. CDR1 and CDR2 from the germline V gene are LNHDA and SQIVND (reference sequence). CDR3 protein: CASSIDSGPINTGELFS. CDR3 DNA sequence: TGTGCCAGTAGTATTGATTCGGGGCCTATTAACACCGGGGAGCTGTTTTCT.

This clonotype has a single count. The V and J genes are TRBV2 and TRBJ1-1, with a possible D match to TRBD1 (5 bases). V dropped 6 bases and J dropped 10 bases, with 12 bases sitting between them. The CDR3 runs to 11 residues. Per the germline V gene, CDR1 is SNHLY and CDR2 is FYNNEI. CDR3 protein: CASRLGTSAFF. The CDR3 nucleotides are TGTGCCAGCAGGCTCGGGACGTCAGCTTTCTTT.

This clonotype was seen ten or more times. The chain combines TRBV9 with TRBJ2-3, with TRBD2 identical over 7 bases. The germline V gene encodes CDR1 SGDLS and CDR2 YYNGEE. Unmatched junction bases numbered 3, after V lost 3 bases and J lost 2 bases. CDR3 size: 14 residues. The chain's CDR3 is CASSAAGDTDTQYF. The CDR3 DNA reads TGTGCCAGCAGCGCCGCGGGGGACACAGATACGCAGTATTTT.